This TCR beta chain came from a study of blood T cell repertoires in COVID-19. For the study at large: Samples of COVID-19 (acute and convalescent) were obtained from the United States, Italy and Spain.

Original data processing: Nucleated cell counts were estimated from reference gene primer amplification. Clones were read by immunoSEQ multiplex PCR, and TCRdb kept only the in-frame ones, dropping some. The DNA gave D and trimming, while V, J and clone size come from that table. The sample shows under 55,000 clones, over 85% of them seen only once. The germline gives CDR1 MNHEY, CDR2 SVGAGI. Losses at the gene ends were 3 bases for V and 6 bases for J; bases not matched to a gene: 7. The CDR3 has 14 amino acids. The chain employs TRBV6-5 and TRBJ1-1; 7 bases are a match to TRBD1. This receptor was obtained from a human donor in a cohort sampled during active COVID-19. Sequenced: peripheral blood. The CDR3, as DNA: TGTGCCAGCAGTTATGGAGGGGGCGGCGCTGAAGCTTTCTTT. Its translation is CASSYGGGGAEAFF.